This T cell receptor beta chain originates from a study of cytomegalovirus exposure and HLA in healthy donors. Study results and caveats: Later analysis identified a missense DCLRE1C variant that was linked to TCR beta V- and J-gene trimming. Cytomegalovirus association was listed for 164 TCR beta chains.

The primer mix had 60 Vbeta and 13 Jbeta primers. The method was immunoSEQ multiplex PCR; TCRdb's version includes in-frame clones alone and lacks a portion of them. The table has 130,000 to 150,000 clones, less than 85% seen once. Concerning this clone: The antigen remains undetermined.

The V gene's germline CDR1 is SGHDN and CDR2 FVKESK. The V gene lost 1 base and the J gene lost 5 bases, with 8 bases spanning the gap. CDR3 length: 13 residues. The specimen sequenced was PBMCs. The TCR sequence derives from a man aged 40-49 years in good health and CMV-seropositive. The chain carries TRBV14 and TRBJ2-5; D call uncertain. CDR3 nucleotide sequence: TGTGCCAGCAGCCAAGTGGCCTCGGAGACCCAGTACTTC. It encodes CASSQVASETQYF.